Presented here are 32 T cell receptor beta chains from one specimen sequenced in a study of shared clonotypes between healthy human individuals. Measured with immunoSEQ multiplex PCR; TCRdb has only the in-frame clones, and not every one. The table includes roughly 1,000,000 clones, around 82% detected once. The sample was memory CD4+ T cells from PBMCs. Documented subset: CD45RA-negative fraction. Source of these receptors: a man in his late teens or twenties in good health. Some clones in this sample may be carry-over from other donors' samples.

V and J are TRBV5-1 and TRBJ2-3; 7 bases agree with TRBD1. Germline CDR1 reads SGHRS; CDR2 reads YFSETQ. The CDR3 sequence is 14 residues long. V was clipped by 4 bases and J by 6 bases; unmatched bases: 8. The CDR3 nucleotides read TGCGCCAGCAGCGTGTACAGGGGTGGGGATACGCAGTATTTT. It yields the protein CASSVYRGGDTQYF.

The CDR3 region is CASSARTGMVTQYF. CDR3 sequence (DNA): TGTGCCAGCAGCGCCCGAACGGGTATGGTGACCCAGTACTTC. The V gene is TRBV9, the J gene TRBJ2-5; unclear D gene. V shed 3 bases and J shed 7 bases, with 16 bases lying between them. This CDR3 comprises 14 residues. The germline gives CDR1 SGDLS, CDR2 YYNGEE. Complete variable domain (other parts from reference TRBV9 and TRBJ2-5): DSGVTQTPKHLITATGQRVTLRCSPRSGDLSVYWYQQSLDQGLQFLIQYYNGEERAKGNILERFSAQQFPDLHSELNLSSLELGDSALYFCASSARTGMVTQYFGPGTRLLVL.

In this sample, this clone turned up a few times. J is TRBJ1-5 and V is TRBV30, with TRBD1 matching over 8 bases. The CDR3 length is 16 residues. Germline loops: CDR1 GTSNPN, CDR2 SVGIG (reference sequence). The trim removed 1 base at V and 0 bases at J, leaving 5 bases unmatched. CDR3 DNA: TGTGCCTGGAGTGCCCCGGGACAGGCTAGCAATCAGCCCCAGCATTTT. It translates to CAWSAPGQASNQPQHF.

The rearrangement links TRBV5-4 to TRBJ1-2; TRBD1 matches at 7 bases. The CDR3 consists of 13 residues. Trimming cost V 2 bases and J 8 bases; bases outside gene matches: 6. Germline loops: CDR1 SGHNT, CDR2 YYREEE (reference sequence). For the CDR3, the DNA is TGTGCCAGCAGCTTCGAGACAGGGACCGGCTACACCTTC. This codes for CASSFETGTGYTF.

This chain joins TRBV19 and TRBJ1-1, with D possibly being TRBD1 (5 bases). CDR1 and CDR2 (germline): LNHDA, SQIVND (reference sequence). The CDR3 has 14 residues. V was shortened by 8 bases and J by 7 bases, with 20 bases between the two germline ends. CDR3: CASSRHPDQGEAFF. The CDR3 DNA reads TGTGCCAGTTCCCGCCACCCGGATCAGGGTGAAGCTTTCTTT.

This clone was recorded once. The rearrangement joins TRBV28 to TRBJ2-7; possible D gene TRBD2, 5 bases. The CDR3 covers 13 residues. CDR1 is MDHEN and CDR2 is SYDVKM in the germline V gene. Trimming stripped 4 bases from V and 6 bases from J, with 13 bases between. As DNA, the CDR3 is TGTGCCAGCAGTTGGGGAGCCCCGTCCGAGCAGTACTTC. Its protein is CASSWGAPSEQYF.

This clone was observed a few times. The chain is built from TRBV11-2 and TRBJ1-1; TRBD1 aligns across 7 bases. CDR1 and CDR2 (germline): SGHAT, FQNNGV. Trimming cost V 5 bases and J 1 base; bases outside gene matches: 7. This CDR3 is 15 amino acids long. The CDR3 nucleotides read TGTGCCAGCAGCGCCCCGACAGGGCGGAACACTGAAGCTTTCTTT. Encoded protein: CASSAPTGRNTEAFF.

The chain employs TRBV28 and TRBJ1-2; TRBD1 might be the D (6 bases). The germline CDR1 and CDR2 sequences are MDHEN and SYDVKM. The ends were cut back, 3 bases at V and 0 bases at J, with 14 bases in the middle. CDR3 length: 16 residues. The CDR3, as DNA: TGTGCCAGCAGTTTGTCGGGGGCCAAAGCTAACTATGGCTACACCTTC. This gives the protein CASSLSGAKANYGYTF.

The chain links TRBV11-1 to TRBJ2-7; tentative D call: TRBD1 (6 bases). Germline CDR1 is SGHAT and CDR2 is FQDESV (reference sequence). The CDR3 runs 14 residues. Trimming pared 4 bases from V and 0 bases from J, leaving 10 bases between. The CDR3 region has the DNA TGTGCCAGCAGCTGGGACATTAGCTCCTACGAGCAGTACTTC. Translating gives CASSWDISSYEQYF.

This sequence joins TRBV21-1 and TRBJ2-1. TRBV21-1 is assigned pseudogene status. The CDR3 is 12 residues long. CDR3 sequence reads: CASSPVWDEQFF. DNA for the CDR3: TGTGCCAGCAGCCCGGTCTGGGATGAGCAGTTCTTC.

The chain links TRBV28 to TRBJ2-2, with 7 nucleotides matching TRBD2. The CDR3 loop spans 16 amino acids. J gave up 5 bases and V 4 bases, and 10 bases lay outside the gene matches. Germline lookup yields CDR1 MDHEN and CDR2 SYDVKM. CDR3 sequence: CASSSGGSIGTGELFF. The CDR3 nucleotides read TGTGCCAGCAGTTCAGGCGGGAGTATTGGGACCGGGGAGCTGTTTTTT.

The table lists this clone with a count of one. The gene calls are TRBV4-1 and TRBJ1-2, with 10 bases that match TRBD1. This CDR3 is 15 amino acids long. Losses at the gene ends were 5 bases for V and 5 bases for J; bases not matched to a gene: 8. Germline V gives CDR1 MGHRA, CDR2 YSYEKL. For the CDR3, the DNA is TGCGCCAGCAGCTCTACCGGGACAGGGGAATATGGCTACACCTTC. Protein: CASSSTGTGEYGYTF.

CDR3 protein: CASSKGYGAYEQYF. CDR3 DNA: TGTGCCAGTAGTAAGGGGTACGGAGCCTACGAGCAGTACTTC. The gene calls are TRBV19 and TRBJ2-7; tentatively, D is TRBD1 (5 bases). Germline V gene sequence: CDR1 LNHDA, CDR2 SQIVND (reference sequence). The V end was cut by 4 bases, the J end by 2 bases, with 12 bases between. This CDR3 is built from 14 residues.

The gene calls are TRBV7-3 and TRBJ1-1, with D perhaps matching TRBD1 (5 bases). CDR3 size: 18 residues. From germline, CDR1 is SGHTA and CDR2 FQGTGA. Deletions cut 5 bases from V and 4 bases from J, with 26 bases between. CDR3 residues: CASSLKVVQPQRGTEAFF. The CDR3 region has the DNA TGTGCCAGCAGCCTAAAGGTAGTACAGCCCCAAAGGGGCACTGAAGCTTTCTTT.

The V gene is TRBV28, the J gene TRBJ1-2; D not certain. The CDR3 sequence is 11 residues long. CDR1 and CDR2 (germline): MDHEN, SYDVKM. V was shortened by 6 bases and J by 2 bases, with 4 bases between the two germline ends. CDR3 in DNA: TGTGCCAGCAGGGAAAACTATGGCTACACCTTC. This translates into CASRENYGYTF.

Concerning this clone: Other DNA sequences in the sample encode the same CDR3. J is TRBJ2-3 and V is TRBV30, with D unclear. The CDR3 is 12 amino acids. Germline CDR1 reads GTSNPN; CDR2 reads SVGIG (reference sequence). V was pared by 0 bases and J by 4 bases, with 5 bases between. CDR3 in amino acids: CAWSVLSDTQYF. DNA for the CDR3: TGTGCCTGGAGTGTACTCTCAGATACGCAGTATTTT.

This clone has just one count. This rearrangement joins TRBV28 to TRBJ2-5; D tentatively reads TRBD1 or TRBD2 (5 bases each). The CDR3 covers 17 residues. V lost 2 bases to trimming and J lost 0 bases, with 16 bases between them. Germline V CDR1 and CDR2: MDHEN, SYDVKM. The CDR3 DNA reads as TGTGCCAGCAGTTTAGGCCGGGACCGCAGGTACCAAGAGACCCAGTACTTC. This sequence encodes CASSLGRDRRYQETQYF.

The gene calls are TRBV5-4 and TRBJ2-6, with D perhaps TRBD1 (6 bases). The germline gives CDR1 SGHNT, CDR2 YYREEE (reference sequence). The CDR3 loop spans 16 amino acids. V was shortened by 2 bases and J by 4 bases, with 13 bases between the two germline ends. CDR3 sequence: CASSFLGAQGANVLTF. The CDR3 coding sequence is TGTGCCAGCAGCTTTCTGGGGGCGCAGGGGGCCAACGTCCTGACTTTC. Based on the CDR3 plus reference TRBV5-4 and TRBJ2-6, the full variable domain is ETGVTQSPTHLIKTRGQQVTLRCSSQSGHNTVSWYQQALGQGPQFIFQYYREEENGRGNFPPRFSGLQFPNYSSELNVNALELDDSALYLCASSFLGAQGANVLTFGAGSRLTVL.

The chain couples TRBV4-2 to TRBJ2-5; no firm D call. V was pared by 0 bases and J by 9 bases, with 17 bases between. CDR1 is LGHNA and CDR2 is YNFKEQ in the germline V gene. CDR3 length equals 15 residues. The CDR3 loop reads CASSQDEHSALAQYF. CDR3 bases: TGTGCCAGCAGCCAAGATGAGCACTCGGCGTTGGCCCAGTACTTC.

The chain carries TRBV28 and TRBJ1-1; maybe TRBD1 (6 bases). Germline CDR1 and CDR2: MDHEN and SYDVKM. V lost 7 bases to trimming and J lost 1 base, with 10 bases between them. The CDR3 has 13 amino acids. The CDR3 DNA reads as TGTGCCAGCATCATACAGGGGAACACTGAAGCTTTCTTT. The encoded protein is CASIIQGNTEAFF.

This chain joins TRBV7-9 and TRBJ1-5, with 9 bases aligning to TRBD1. This CDR3 comprises 16 residues. Germline CDR1 and CDR2: SEHNR and FQNEAQ (reference sequence). V was clipped by 5 bases and J by 5 bases; unmatched bases: 10. CDR3 DNA sequence: TGTGCCAGCAGCCCGCAAGGGACAGGGTTTCATCAGCCCCAGCATTTT. Its translation is CASSPQGTGFHQPQHF. The variable domain in full, completed from reference TRBV7-9 and TRBJ1-5, reads DTGVSQNPRHKITKRGQNVTFRCDPISEHNRLYWYRQTLGQGPEFLTYFQNEAQLEKSRLLSDRFSAERPKGSFSTLEIQRTEQGDSAMYLCASSPQGTGFHQPQHFGDGTRLSIL.

V usage is TRBV21-1 and J usage is TRBJ2-7; the DNA was not used to check the table's D call, TRBD1. TRBV21-1 is recorded as a pseudogene. CDR3 length: 13 amino acids. The CDR3 DNA follows: TGTGCCAGCAGCCGGGACAGGGGCCACGAGCAGTACTTC. Translation gives CASSRDRGHEQYF.

The V and J genes are TRBV6-5 and TRBJ2-2; D unresolved. The V and J ends lost 0 bases and 8 bases respectively, with 7 bases between them. The CDR3 covers 13 residues. CDR1 and CDR2 from the germline V gene are MNHEY and SVGAGI. The CDR3 sequence: CASSYSRSGELFF. CDR3 nucleotides: TGTGCCAGCAGTTACTCGCGATCTGGGGAGCTGTTTTTT.

The rearrangement joins TRBV18 to TRBJ1-1; D ambiguous. V gave up 4 bases and J gave up 0 bases, with 9 bases separating them. The germline V gene encodes CDR1 KGHSH and CDR2 LQKENI. This CDR3 spans 14 amino acids. CDR3 bases: TGTGCCAGCTCACTGGGCGGAGTGAACACTGAAGCTTTCTTT. Its protein is CASSLGGVNTEAFF.

Remarks on this clone: The sample contains more than one DNA sequence encoding this CDR3. This chain links TRBV28 with TRBJ1-4, with D unclear. The CDR3 runs to 12 residues. Germline V gene sequence: CDR1 MDHEN, CDR2 SYDVKM. Deletions cut 6 bases from V and 5 bases from J, with 7 bases between. The CDR3, as DNA: TGTGCCAGCAGCCCAGTAAATGAAAAACTGTTTTTT. Translating gives CASSPVNEKLFF.

This clone was recorded a few times. The sample holds other DNA sequences that translate to the same CDR3. The rearrangement uses TRBV5-1 and TRBJ1-1, with TRBD1 matching 9 bases. The ends lost 0 bases at V and 4 bases at J; junction bases unmatched: 1. The CDR3 has 14 amino acids. Germline V CDR1 and CDR2: SGHRS, YFSETQ. CDR3 region: CASSLGQGGTEAFF. The CDR3 DNA follows: TGCGCCAGCAGCTTGGGACAGGGGGGCACTGAAGCTTTCTTT.

This sequence joins TRBV4-3 and TRBJ1-4; 12 bases are shared with TRBD1. The CDR3 length is 16 residues. CDR1 and CDR2 from the germline V gene are LGHNA and YSLEER. The V segment lost 2 bases and the J segment 13 bases; nucleotides outside the gene matches: 11. The CDR3 reads CASSQTPGTGGRGLFF. Here the CDR3 DNA reads TGCGCCAGCAGCCAAACGCCCGGGACAGGGGGCCGGGGACTGTTTTTT.

The chain links TRBV18 to TRBJ2-5; 7 positions agree with TRBD1. The ends lost 3 bases at V and 2 bases at J; junction bases unmatched: 6. The CDR3 extends over 15 amino acids. Germline CDR1 reads KGHSH; CDR2 reads LQKENI. For the CDR3, the DNA is TGTGCCAGCTCACCCGGACAGGCCCTTCAAGAGACCCAGTACTTC. This codes for CASSPGQALQETQYF.

A remark on this clone: Other DNA sequences within the sample encode an identical CDR3. CDR3 DNA sequence: TGCGCCAGCAGCTTGCAATCACCGGGGAGGGGCGCCGGCTACACCTTC. This codes for CASSLQSPGRGAGYTF. The rearrangement uses TRBV5-1 and TRBJ1-2; D perhaps matches TRBD1 (5 bases). The germline CDR1 and CDR2 sequences are SGHRS and YFSETQ. The CDR3 contains 16 residues. The V end lost 1 base, the J end lost 8 bases, and 21 bases lay between the germline ends.

The chain is built from TRBV28 and TRBJ1-2; no firm D call. Trimming removed 2 bases from V and 2 bases from J, with 15 bases in between. There are 16 residues in the CDR3. CDR1 and CDR2 (germline): MDHEN, SYDVKM. CDR3 sequence (DNA): TGTGCCAGCAGTTTAAACTCCTGGGCAGACAACTATGGCTACACCTTC. It yields the protein CASSLNSWADNYGYTF.

This clone was found many times. Other nucleotide sequences from this sample produce the same CDR3. This chain links TRBV6-1 with TRBJ1-5; unclear D gene. The germline V gene has CDR1 MNHNS and CDR2 SASEGT. V was pared by 1 base and J by 1 base, with 2 bases between. The CDR3 contains 13 residues. The CDR3: CASSEVSNQPQHF. As DNA, the CDR3 is TGTGCCAGCAGTGAAGTGAGCAATCAGCCCCAGCATTTT.

For this clone: Other DNA sequences from this sample encode an identical CDR3 as well. The chain couples TRBV7-3 to TRBJ2-2; no firm D call. Germline assignment: CDR1 SGHTA and CDR2 FQGTGA. V lost 2 bases, J lost 1 base, and 5 bases lay in between. This CDR3 has 14 residues. In DNA, the CDR3 is TGTGCCAGCAGCTTATCCTGGAACACCGGGGAGCTGTTTTTT. It codes for CASSLSWNTGELFF.